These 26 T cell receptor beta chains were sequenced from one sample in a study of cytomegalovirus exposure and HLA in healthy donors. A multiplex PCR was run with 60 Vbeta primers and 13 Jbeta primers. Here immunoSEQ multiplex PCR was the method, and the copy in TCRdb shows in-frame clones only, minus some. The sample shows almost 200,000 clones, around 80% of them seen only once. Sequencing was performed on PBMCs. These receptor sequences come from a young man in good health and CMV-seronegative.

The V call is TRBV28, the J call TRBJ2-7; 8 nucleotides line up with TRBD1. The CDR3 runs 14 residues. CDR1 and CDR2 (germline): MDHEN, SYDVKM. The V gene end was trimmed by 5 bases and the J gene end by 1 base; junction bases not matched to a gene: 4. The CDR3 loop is CASSRWTGSYEQYF. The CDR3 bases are TGTGCCAGCAGTCGATGGACAGGGTCCTACGAGCAGTACTTC.

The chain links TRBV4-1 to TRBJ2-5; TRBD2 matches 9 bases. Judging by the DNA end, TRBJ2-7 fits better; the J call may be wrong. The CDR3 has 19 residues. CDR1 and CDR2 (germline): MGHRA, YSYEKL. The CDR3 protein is CASSQDPALIAGEIYEQYF. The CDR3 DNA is TGCGCCAGCAGCCAAGACCCGGCATTAATAGCGGGAGAGATCTACGAGCAGTACTTC.

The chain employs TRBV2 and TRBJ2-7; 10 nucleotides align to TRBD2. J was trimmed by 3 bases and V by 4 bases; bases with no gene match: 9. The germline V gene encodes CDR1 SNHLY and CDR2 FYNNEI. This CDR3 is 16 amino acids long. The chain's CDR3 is CASSGRGASGSYEQYF. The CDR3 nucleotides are TGTGCCAGCAGTGGACGGGGGGCTAGCGGGAGCTACGAGCAGTACTTC.

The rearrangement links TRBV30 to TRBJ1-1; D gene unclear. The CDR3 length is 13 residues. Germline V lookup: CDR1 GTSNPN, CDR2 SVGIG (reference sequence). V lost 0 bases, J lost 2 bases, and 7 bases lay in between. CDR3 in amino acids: CAWSVLSNTEAFF. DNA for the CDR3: TGTGCCTGGAGTGTACTAAGCAACACTGAAGCTTTCTTT.

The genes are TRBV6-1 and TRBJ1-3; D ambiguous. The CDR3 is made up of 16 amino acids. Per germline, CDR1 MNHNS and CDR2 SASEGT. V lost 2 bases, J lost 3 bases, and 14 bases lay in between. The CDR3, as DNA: TGTGCCAGCAGTGAACGCCCTGAGGGCTATGGAAACACCATATATTTT. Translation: CASSERPEGYGNTIYF.

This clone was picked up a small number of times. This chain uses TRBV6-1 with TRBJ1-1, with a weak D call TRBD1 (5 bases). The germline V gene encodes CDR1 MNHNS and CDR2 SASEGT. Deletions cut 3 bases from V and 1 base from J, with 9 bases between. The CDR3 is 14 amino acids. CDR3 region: CASSDRVGNTEAFF. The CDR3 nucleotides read TGTGCCAGCAGTGACAGGGTAGGGAACACTGAAGCTTTCTTT.

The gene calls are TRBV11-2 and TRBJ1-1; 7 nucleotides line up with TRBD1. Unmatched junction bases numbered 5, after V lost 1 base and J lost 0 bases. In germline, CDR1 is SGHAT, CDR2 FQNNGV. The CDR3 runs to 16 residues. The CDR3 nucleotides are TGTGCCAGCAGCTTAGCGGGACAGACCTTGAACACTGAAGCTTTCTTT. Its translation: CASSLAGQTLNTEAFF. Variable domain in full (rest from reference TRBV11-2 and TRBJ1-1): EAGVAQSPRYKIIEKRQSVAFWCNPISGHATLYWYQQILGQGPKLLIQFQNNGVVDDSQLPKDRFSAERLKGVDSTLKIQPAKLEDSAVYLCASSLAGQTLNTEAFFGQGTRLTVV.

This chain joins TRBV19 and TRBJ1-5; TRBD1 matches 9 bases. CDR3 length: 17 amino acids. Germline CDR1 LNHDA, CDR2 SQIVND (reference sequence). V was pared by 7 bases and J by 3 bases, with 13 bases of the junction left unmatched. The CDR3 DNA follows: TGTGCCAGTAAGTCGGGACAGGGCCGTCCCCCCAATCAGCCCCAGCATTTT. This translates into CASKSGQGRPPNQPQHF.

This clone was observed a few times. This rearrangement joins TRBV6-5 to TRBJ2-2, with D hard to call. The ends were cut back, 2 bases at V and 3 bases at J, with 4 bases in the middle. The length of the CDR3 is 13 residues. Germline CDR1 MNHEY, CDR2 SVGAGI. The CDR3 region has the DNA TGTGCCAGCAGTTACACAGACACCGGGGAGCTGTTTTTT. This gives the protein CASSYTDTGELFF.

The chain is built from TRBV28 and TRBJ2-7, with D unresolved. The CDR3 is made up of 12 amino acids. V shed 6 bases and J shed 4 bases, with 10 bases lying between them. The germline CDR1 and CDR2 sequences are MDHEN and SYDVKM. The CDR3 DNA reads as TGTGCCAGCAGCAGGATAAGGTACGAGCAGTACTTC. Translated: CASSRIRYEQYF. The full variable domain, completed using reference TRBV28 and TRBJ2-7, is DVKVTQSSRYLVKRTGEKVFLECVQDMDHENMFWYRQDPGLGLRLIYFSYDVKMKEKGDIPEGYSVSREKKERFSLILESASTNQTSMYLCASSRIRYEQYFGPGTRLTVT.

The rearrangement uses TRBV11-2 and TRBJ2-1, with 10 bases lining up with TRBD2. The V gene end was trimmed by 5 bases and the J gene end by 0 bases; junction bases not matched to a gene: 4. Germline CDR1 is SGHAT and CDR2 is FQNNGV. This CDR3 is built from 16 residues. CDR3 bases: TGTGCCAGCAGCCACGGACTAGCGGACTCCTACAATGAGCAGTTCTTC. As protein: CASSHGLADSYNEQFF.

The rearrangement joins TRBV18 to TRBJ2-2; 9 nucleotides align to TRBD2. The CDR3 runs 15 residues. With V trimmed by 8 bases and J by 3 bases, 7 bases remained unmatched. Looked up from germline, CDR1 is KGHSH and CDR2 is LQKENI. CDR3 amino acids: CASSIAGVDTGELFF. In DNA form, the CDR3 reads TGTGCCAGCAGTATAGCGGGAGTGGACACCGGGGAGCTGTTTTTT.

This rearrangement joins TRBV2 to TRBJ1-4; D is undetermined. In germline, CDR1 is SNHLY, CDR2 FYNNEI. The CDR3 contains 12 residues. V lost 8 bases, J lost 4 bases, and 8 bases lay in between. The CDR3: CASGRVNEKLFF. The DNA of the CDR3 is TGTGCCAGCGGCCGGGTTAATGAAAAACTGTTTTTT.

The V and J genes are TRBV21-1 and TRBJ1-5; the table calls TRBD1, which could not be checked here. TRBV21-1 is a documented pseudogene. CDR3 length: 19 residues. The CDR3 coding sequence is TGTGCCAGCAGCAACCCTCTCGGACAGGAGAGCTATAGCAATCAGCCCCAGCATTTT. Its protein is CASSNPLGQESYSNQPQHF.

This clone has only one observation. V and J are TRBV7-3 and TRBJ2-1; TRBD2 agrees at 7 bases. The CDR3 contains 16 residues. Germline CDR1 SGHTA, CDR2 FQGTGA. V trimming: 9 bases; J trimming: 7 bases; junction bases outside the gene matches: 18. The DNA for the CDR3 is TGTGCCAGGCAGCGGTATTTGGGAGGGAAGAGGAATGAGCAGTTCTTC. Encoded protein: CARQRYLGGKRNEQFF. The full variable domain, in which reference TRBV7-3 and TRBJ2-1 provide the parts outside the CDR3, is GAGVSQTPSNKVTEKGKYVELRCDPISGHTALYWYRQSLGQGPEFLIYFQGTGAADDSGLPNDRFFAVRPEGSVSTLKIQRTERGDSAVYLCARQRYLGGKRNEQFFGPGTRLTVL.

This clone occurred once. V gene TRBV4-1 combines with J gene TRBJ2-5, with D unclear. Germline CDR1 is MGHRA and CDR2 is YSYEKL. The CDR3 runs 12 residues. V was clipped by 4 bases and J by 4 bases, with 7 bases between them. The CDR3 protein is CASSRPRETQYF. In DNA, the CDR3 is TGCGCCAGCAGCCGGCCTCGAGAGACCCAGTACTTC.

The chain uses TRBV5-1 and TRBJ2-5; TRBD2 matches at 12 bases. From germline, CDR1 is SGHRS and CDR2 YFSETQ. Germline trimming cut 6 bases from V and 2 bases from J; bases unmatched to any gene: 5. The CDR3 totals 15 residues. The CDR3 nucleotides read TGCGCCAGCACCCGGGGGACTAGCGGGCAAGAGACCCAGTACTTC. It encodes CASTRGTSGQETQYF. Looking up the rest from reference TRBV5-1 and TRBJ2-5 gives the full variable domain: KAGVTQTPRYLIKTRGQQVTLSCSPISGHRSVSWYQQTPGQGLQFLFEYFSETQRNKGNFPGRFSGRQFSNSRSEMNVSTLELGDSALYLCASTRGTSGQETQYFGPGTRLLVL.

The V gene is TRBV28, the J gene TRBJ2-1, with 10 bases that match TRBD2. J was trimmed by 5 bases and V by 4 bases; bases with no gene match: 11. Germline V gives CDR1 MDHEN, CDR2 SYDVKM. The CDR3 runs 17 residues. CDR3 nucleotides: TGTGCCAGCAGTTCCCCCCCTAGCGGGAGTTGGCACAATGAGCAGTTCTTC. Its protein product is CASSSPPSGSWHNEQFF. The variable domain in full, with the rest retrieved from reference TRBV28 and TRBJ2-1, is DVKVTQSSRYLVKRTGEKVFLECVQDMDHENMFWYRQDPGLGLRLIYFSYDVKMKEKGDIPEGYSVSREKKERFSLILESASTNQTSMYLCASSSPPSGSWHNEQFFGPGTRLTVL.

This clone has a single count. For the CDR3, the DNA is TGTGCCAGCAGCTTAGGAGAACGCCGGGACAACCGAGGGTATGGCTACACCTTC. It yields the protein CASSLGERRDNRGYGYTF. This chain links TRBV11-2 with TRBJ1-2, with D maybe TRBD1 (6 bases). This CDR3 is 18 amino acids long. Trimming took 1 base from V and 5 from J, leaving 23 bases between them. CDR1 and CDR2 from the germline V gene are SGHAT and FQNNGV.

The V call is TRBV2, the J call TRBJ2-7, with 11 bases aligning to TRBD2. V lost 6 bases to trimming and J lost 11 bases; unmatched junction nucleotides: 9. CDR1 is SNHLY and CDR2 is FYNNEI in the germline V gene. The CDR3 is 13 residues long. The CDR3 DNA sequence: TGTGCCAGCAGGTCTAGCGGGAGGCCCCCGGAGTACTTC. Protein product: CASRSSGRPPEYF.

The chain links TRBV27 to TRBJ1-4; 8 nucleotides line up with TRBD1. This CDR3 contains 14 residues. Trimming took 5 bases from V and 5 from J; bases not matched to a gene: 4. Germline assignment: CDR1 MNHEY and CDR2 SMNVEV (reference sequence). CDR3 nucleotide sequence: TGTGCCAGCAGTCTTTGGACAGGGAATGAAAAACTGTTTTTT. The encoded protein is CASSLWTGNEKLFF.

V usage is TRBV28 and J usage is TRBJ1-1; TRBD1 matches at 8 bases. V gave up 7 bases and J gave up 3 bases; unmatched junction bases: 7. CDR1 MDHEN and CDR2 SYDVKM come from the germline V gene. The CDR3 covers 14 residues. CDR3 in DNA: TGTGCCAGCATTAACACAGGGGGTTACACTGAAGCTTTCTTT. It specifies CASINTGGYTEAFF.

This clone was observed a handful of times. The DNA for the CDR3 is TGTGTCAGAAGCTTCCCACCGCGTGGGAGGGGTCAGCCCCAGCATTTT. Its protein product is CVRSFPPRGRGQPQHF. The chain links TRBV7-5 to TRBJ1-5. TRBV7-5 is classified as a pseudogene. CDR3 length equals 16 residues.

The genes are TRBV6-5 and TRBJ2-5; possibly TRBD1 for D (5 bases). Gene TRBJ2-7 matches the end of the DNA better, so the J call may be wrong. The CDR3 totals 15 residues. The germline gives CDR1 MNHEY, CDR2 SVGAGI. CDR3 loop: CASRLLQVYSYEQYF. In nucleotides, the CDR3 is TGTGCCAGCAGGCTCCTACAGGTATACTCCTACGAGCAGTACTTC.

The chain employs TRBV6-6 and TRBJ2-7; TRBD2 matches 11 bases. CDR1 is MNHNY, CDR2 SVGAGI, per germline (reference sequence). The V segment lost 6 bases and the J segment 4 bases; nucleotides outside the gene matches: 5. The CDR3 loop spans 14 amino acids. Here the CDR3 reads CASSSGLAAYEQYF. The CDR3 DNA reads TGTGCCAGCAGCTCGGGACTAGCGGCGTACGAGCAGTACTTC.

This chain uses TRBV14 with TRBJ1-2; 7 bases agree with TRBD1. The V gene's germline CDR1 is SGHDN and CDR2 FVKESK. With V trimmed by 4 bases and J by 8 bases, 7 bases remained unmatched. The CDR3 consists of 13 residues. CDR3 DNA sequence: TGTGCCAGCAGCCGCACGACAGGGAGCGGCTACACCTTC. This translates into CASSRTTGSGYTF.